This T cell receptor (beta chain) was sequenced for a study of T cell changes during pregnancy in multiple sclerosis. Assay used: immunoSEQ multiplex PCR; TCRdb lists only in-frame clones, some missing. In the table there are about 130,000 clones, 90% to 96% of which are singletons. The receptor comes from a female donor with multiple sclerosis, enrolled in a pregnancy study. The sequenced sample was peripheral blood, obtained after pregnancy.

The CDR3 is CASSVLALSYNEQFF. CDR3 sequence (DNA): TGTGCCAGCAGCGTATTGGCCTTATCCTACAATGAGCAGTTCTTC. This chain joins TRBV9 and TRBJ2-1; D not resolved. This CDR3 contains 15 residues. Trimming cost V 1 base and J 1 base, with 9 bases left between them. From germline, CDR1 is SGDLS and CDR2 YYNGEE. Full variable domain (remainder filled in from reference TRBV9 and TRBJ2-1): DSGVTQTPKHLITATGQRVTLRCSPRSGDLSVYWYQQSLDQGLQFLIQYYNGEERAKGNILERFSAQQFPDLHSELNLSSLELGDSALYFCASSVLALSYNEQFFGPGTRLTVL.